One and the same sample provided the 21 T cell receptor beta chains below, sequenced in a study of cytomegalovirus exposure and HLA in healthy donors. 13 Jbeta primers and 60 Vbeta primers were used for the PCR. Repertoires were generated with immunoSEQ multiplex PCR, while TCRdb's copy carries only in-frame clones and drops some. The profile shows some 150,000 clones, roughly 82% of them singletons. The specimen was PBMCs. These receptors all come from a male donor in good health and CMV-seronegative.

The chain combines TRBV6-1 with TRBJ2-7; 8 positions agree with TRBD1. CDR1 and CDR2 from the germline V gene are MNHNS and SASEGT. Trimming took 0 bases from V and 1 from J; bases not matched to a gene: 5. CDR3 size: 16 residues. The CDR3 sequence is CASSEAQGARSYEQYF. The CDR3 DNA reads as TGTGCCAGCAGTGAAGCCCAGGGGGCGCGTTCCTACGAGCAGTACTTC.

This clone was seen just once. The DNA for the CDR3 is TGTGCCAGCAGCGTAGATGAGGGGGCCAGGACAGATACGCAGTATTTT. This translates into CASSVDEGARTDTQYF. This chain connects TRBV9 to TRBJ2-3; 7 nucleotides line up with TRBD1. CDR1 and CDR2 from the germline V gene are SGDLS and YYNGEE. This CDR3 region has 16 residues. With V trimmed by 0 bases and J by 3 bases, 7 bases remained unmatched.

J is TRBJ2-2 and V is TRBV27; 8 bases agree with TRBD1. V lost 5 bases and J lost 6; bases outside the gene matches: 5. Germline V gene sequence: CDR1 MNHEY, CDR2 SMNVEV (reference sequence). This CDR3 is 14 amino acids long. This CDR3 is CASSLTGAAGELFF. DNA of the CDR3: TGTGCCAGCAGTCTGACAGGGGCGGCCGGGGAGCTGTTTTTT.

This clone was recorded once. CDR3 protein: CASSQAGGADTQYF. CDR3 DNA: TGTGCCAGCAGCCAAGCCGGGGGGGCAGATACGCAGTATTTT. The genes are TRBV7-9 and TRBJ2-3; TRBD2 matches at 8 bases. The germline gives CDR1 SEHNR, CDR2 FQNEAQ (reference sequence). The CDR3 runs to 14 residues. Trimming cost V 5 bases and J 4 bases; bases outside gene matches: 5.

Details on this clone: Other DNA sequences in this specimen translate into the identical CDR3. The CDR3 bases are TGTGCCAGCAGGTTGACAGGGGGCGCAGGCACTGAAGCTTTCTTT. Protein: CASRLTGGAGTEAFF. The V call is TRBV7-6, the J call TRBJ1-1, with 10 bases lining up with TRBD1. With V trimmed by 6 bases and J by 4 bases, 8 bases remained unmatched. The CDR3 consists of 15 residues. Germline V gene sequence: CDR1 SGHVS, CDR2 FNYEAQ.

The CDR3 DNA sequence: TGCAGCGTTGAAGAGGGAGCGGGGGGCCCGGGCTACGAGCAGTACTTC. Its protein is CSVEEGAGGPGYEQYF. V usage is TRBV29-1 and J usage is TRBJ2-7; TRBD2 matches at 9 bases. This CDR3 has 16 amino acids. Germline loops: CDR1 SQVTM, CDR2 ANQGSEA. The V segment lost 0 bases and the J segment 3 bases; nucleotides outside the gene matches: 9.

The chain links TRBV6-1 to TRBJ2-1, with TRBD1 matching over 10 bases. The CDR3 sequence is 15 residues long. Germline loops: CDR1 MNHNS, CDR2 SASEGT. V shed 2 bases, J shed 8 bases, and the junction held 6 bases outside the gene matches. The CDR3 sequence: CASSERPGTGDEQFF. In DNA, the CDR3 is TGTGCCAGCAGTGAACGTCCCGGGACAGGGGATGAGCAGTTCTTC.

This chain uses TRBV6-1 with TRBJ1-1, with D perhaps matching TRBD1 (5 bases). This CDR3 is 13 amino acids long. Per the germline V gene, CDR1 is MNHNS and CDR2 is SASEGT. Trimming removed 3 bases at V and 3 bases at J, with 8 bases between. CDR3 amino acids: CASSDREDTEAFF. The CDR3 DNA reads as TGTGCCAGCAGTGACAGGGAGGACACTGAAGCTTTCTTT.

This chain connects TRBV2 to TRBJ1-2, with D possibly TRBD1 on 6 matching bases. The CDR3 extends over 14 amino acids. Trimming stripped 4 bases from V and 6 bases from J, with 15 bases between. In germline, CDR1 is SNHLY, CDR2 FYNNEI. The CDR3: CASSAGRGMDGYTF. The CDR3 DNA follows: TGTGCCAGCAGTGCAGGCAGGGGAATGGATGGCTACACCTTC.

The rearrangement uses TRBV5-6 and TRBJ2-5; the match to TRBD1 covers 10 bases. The CDR3 spans 16 residues. The germline V gene encodes CDR1 SGHDT and CDR2 YYEEEE. V lost 2 bases, J lost 7 bases, and 11 bases stayed unmatched. This chain's CDR3 is CASSLRQGARMVTQYF. The CDR3 DNA is TGTGCCAGCAGCTTAAGACAGGGGGCGCGTATGGTGACCCAGTACTTC.

Only a few counts were recorded for this clone. The chain uses TRBV11-1 and TRBJ2-2, with D possibly being TRBD1 (6 bases). Deletions cut 6 bases from V and 0 bases from J, with 17 bases between. Germline CDR1 SGHAT, CDR2 FQDESV (reference sequence). This CDR3 has 17 residues. The CDR3 region has the DNA TGTGCCAGCAGTTCCTGGGGGCGCGGTGCGAACACCGGGGAGCTGTTTTTT. As protein: CASSSWGRGANTGELFF.

This chain connects TRBV29-1 to TRBJ2-1, with a possible D match to TRBD2 (6 bases). Germline V gene lookup returns CDR1 SQVTM and CDR2 ANQGSEA. The V and J ends lost 6 bases and 5 bases respectively, with 17 bases between them. The CDR3 sequence is 14 residues long. CDR3 in DNA: TGCAGCGTGGATACCGGGACTGCGCACAATGAGCAGTTCTTC. This translates into CSVDTGTAHNEQFF.

The chain has TRBV18 and TRBJ2-3, with D possibly being TRBD2 (6 bases). CDR1 is KGHSH, CDR2 LQKENI, per germline. Between the trimmed V and J ends, which lost 4 bases and 2 bases, there was a span of 13 bases. CDR3 length: 15 residues. The CDR3 is CASSQSGLPTDTQYF. The CDR3 DNA sequence: TGTGCCAGCTCACAATCGGGACTCCCCACAGATACGCAGTATTTT.

The CDR3 nucleotides read TGTGCCAGCAGTCTAGACAGGAGGAACACTGAAGCTTTCTTT. Translation: CASSLDRRNTEAFF. The genes are TRBV6-5 and TRBJ1-1, with D perhaps TRBD1 (6 bases). Deletions cut 5 bases from V and 1 base from J, with 11 bases between. The germline gives CDR1 MNHEY, CDR2 SVGAGI. The CDR3 consists of 14 residues.

The CDR3 DNA follows: TGTGCCAGTAGGGTAGGACACAGGAACACTGAAGCTTTCTTT. This gives the protein CASRVGHRNTEAFF. This chain joins TRBV19 and TRBJ1-1; TRBD1 might be the D (5 bases). Between the trimmed V and J ends, which lost 6 bases and 1 base, there was a span of 12 bases. The CDR3 consists of 14 residues. Per the germline V gene, CDR1 is LNHDA and CDR2 is SQIVND (reference sequence).

The chain links TRBV7-3 to TRBJ2-1; 8 bases are shared with TRBD2. V dropped 0 bases and J dropped 5; count of bases not matched to a gene: 6. Germline-derived CDR1 and CDR2 are SGHTA and FQGTGA. This CDR3 region has 16 residues. CDR3 nucleotides: TGTGCCAGCAGCTTAACCGGCGGGGGGCCTAACAATGAGCAGTTCTTC. It codes for CASSLTGGGPNNEQFF.

The CDR3 DNA is TGTGCCAGCGGTTTTTCCGGGACAGGGGGATTAAGGAATTCACCCCTCCACTTT. Translated: CASGFSGTGGLRNSPLHF. The chain links TRBV7-9 to TRBJ1-6; 11 bases agree with TRBD1. Germline V CDR1 and CDR2: SEHNR, FQNEAQ (reference sequence). Germline trimming cut 8 bases from V and 7 bases from J; bases unmatched to any gene: 16. CDR3 size: 18 residues.

This chain connects TRBV5-4 to TRBJ2-7, with D maybe TRBD1 (6 bases). The V gene's germline CDR1 is SGHNT and CDR2 YYREEE (reference sequence). This CDR3 region has 14 residues. With 0 bases removed from V and 2 bases from J, the gap between germline ends came to 9 bases. The DNA for the CDR3 is TGTGCCAGCAGCTTGGGGACAGTAACCTACGAGCAGTACTTC. Translated: CASSLGTVTYEQYF.

The V and J genes are TRBV19 and TRBJ2-3; 8 bases agree with TRBD1. CDR1 and CDR2 (germline): LNHDA, SQIVND (reference sequence). The CDR3 is 15 amino acids. With 3 bases clipped from V and 2 bases from J, the junction kept 4 bases outside the gene matches. CDR3 nucleotide sequence: TGTGCCAGTAGTATCTGGACAGGGCCCACAGATACGCAGTATTTT. Translated: CASSIWTGPTDTQYF.

The rearrangement joins TRBV28 to TRBJ1-4; D remains ambiguous. The V end was cut by 0 bases, the J end by 5 bases, with 7 bases between. This CDR3 is built from 14 residues. Per the germline V gene, CDR1 is MDHEN and CDR2 is SYDVKM. The DNA of the CDR3 is TGTGCCAGCAGTTTATGGGGAGGCAATGAAAAACTGTTTTTT. This encodes CASSLWGGNEKLFF. Complete variable domain (other parts from reference TRBV28 and TRBJ1-4): DVKVTQSSRYLVKRTGEKVFLECVQDMDHENMFWYRQDPGLGLRLIYFSYDVKMKEKGDIPEGYSVSREKKERFSLILESASTNQTSMYLCASSLWGGNEKLFFGSGTQLSVL.

The chain recombines TRBV28 with TRBJ2-7, with 13 bases lining up with TRBD2. The CDR3 loop spans 15 amino acids. CDR1 is MDHEN, CDR2 SYDVKM, per germline. Germline trimming cut 6 bases from V and 2 bases from J; bases unmatched to any gene: 4. The CDR3 DNA reads as TGTGCCAGCAGCAATACTAGCGGGAGGGCCTACGAGCAGTACTTC. Encoded protein: CASSNTSGRAYEQYF.